The T cell receptor beta chain described here comes from a study of T cell repertoires in cytomegalovirus infection. As for this clonotype: The antigen remains undetermined.

TCRdb re-analysed the reads in MiXCR, keeping a single row per CDR3 protein. The sample holds about 130,000 distinct CDR3 sequences, 8% to 9% seen once. Notes on the study in general: The ex vivo response showed dominance by HLA-C-restricted CMV-specific TCR beta clonotypes.

Trimming pared 4 bases from V and 4 bases from J, leaving 11 bases between. Germline assignment: CDR1 SQVTM and CDR2 ANQGSEA. This CDR3 has 13 residues. This sequence joins TRBV29-1 and TRBJ2-1; D could derive from TRBD1 or TRBD2 (5 bases each). Sequenced: PBMCs. The receptor was isolated from a human donor in good health (CMV status not recorded). Some clones in this sample may be carry-over from other donors' samples. The chain's CDR3 is CSVGQGPYNEQFF. Written as DNA, the CDR3 is TGCAGCGTTGGCCAGGGACCTTACAATGAGCAGTTCTTC.